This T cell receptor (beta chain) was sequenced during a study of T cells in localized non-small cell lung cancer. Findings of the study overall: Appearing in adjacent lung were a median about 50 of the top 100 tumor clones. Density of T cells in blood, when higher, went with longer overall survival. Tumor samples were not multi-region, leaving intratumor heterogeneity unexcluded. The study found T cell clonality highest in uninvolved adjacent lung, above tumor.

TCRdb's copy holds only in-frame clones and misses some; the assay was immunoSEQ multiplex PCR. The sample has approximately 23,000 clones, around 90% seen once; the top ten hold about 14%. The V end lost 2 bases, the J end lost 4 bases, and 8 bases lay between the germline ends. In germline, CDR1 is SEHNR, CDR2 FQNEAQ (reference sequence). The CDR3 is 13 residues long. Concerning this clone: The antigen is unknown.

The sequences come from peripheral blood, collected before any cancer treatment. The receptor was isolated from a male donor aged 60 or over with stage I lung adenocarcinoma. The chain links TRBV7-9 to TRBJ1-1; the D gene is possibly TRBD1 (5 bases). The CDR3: CASSLRGTTEAFF. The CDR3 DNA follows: TGTGCCAGCAGCTTACGAGGGACCACTGAAGCTTTCTTT. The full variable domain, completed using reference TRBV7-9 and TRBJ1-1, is DTGVSQNPRHKITKRGQNVTFRCDPISEHNRLYWYRQTLGQGPEFLTYFQNEAQLEKSRLLSDRFSAERPKGSFSTLEIQRTEQGDSAMYLCASSLRGTTEAFFGQGTRLTVV.